This record concerns one TCR beta chain sequence. The specificity of this receptor is unknown. No base quality values were provided; no much bigger clone lies one nucleotide off. These data originate in a study of blood T cell repertoires in COVID-19 (dated by TCRdb to between 2020 and 2021). For context, the study as a whole: The collaborator samples originated in the United States, Italy and Spain and spanned the acute and convalescent phases of COVID-19. The prospective study material was composed of cDNA or gDNA derived from T cells, B-cell-depleted T cells, or PBMCs. Subjects who had been exposed to COVID-19, were actively infected with it, or had recovered from it provided the deeply sampled blood TCRbeta repertoires that made up the dataset. The repertoires were made available in a free public database intended to serve as a resource for research on the immune response to SARS-CoV-2. The samples were drawn from two sources: the first 160 participants of the ongoing ImmuneRACE study, and 1,200 or so subjects contributed by 6 global collaborators. A de-identified subject ID, COVID-19 status, age in years and sex were almost always included in the sample metadata. HLA class I and class II types, where available, came from metadata supplied by the sample provider rather than from assay-based typing. Points the paper makes about the study in general: How much clinical and demographic metadata was included differed by source and by participant, and the metadata was provided uncurated.

The immunoSEQ Assay, a bias-controlled multiplex PCR, was used to amplify TCRbeta CDR3 regions from genomic DNA. In the original analysis: The number of nucleated cells in each sample was estimated by amplification of reference gene primers within the assay. To quantify the absolute abundance of each unique TCRbeta CDR3 rearrangement, sequence reads were collapsed and filtered. Productive Simpson clonality was computed per sample as the square root of Simpson's diversity index over productive rearrangements. Sourced from immuneACCESS, this table was stored by TCRdb with only in-frame sequences that have V and J called. A share of the clones is absent; for the studies checked, an unresolved V gene accounts for under half, and the remainder has no known explanation. That table furnishes V, J and clone size, whereas the DNA furnished D and trimming. In all, the sample holds about 180,000 clones, and 86% of those were seen once. Roughly 20% of the sample rests with the top ten.

Collaborating institutions collected whole blood in K2EDTA tubes following their own protocols. For TCRbeta analysis, collaborators shipped samples in one of three forms: frozen whole blood, isolated PBMCs, or DNA extracted from either of those sample types. From the cysteine up to the phenylalanine, the CDR3 has a length of 16 residues. Only the CDR3 DNA is retained, 48 bases long and in frame from the first base. The germline V gene gives CDR1 as KGHSH and CDR2 as LQKENI. Compared with germline, V lacks 3 bases and J lacks 2 bases; bases without a gene match: 5. Here the chain combines TRBV18 and TRBJ2-2; TRBD1 fits 8 bases in the junction. The receptor comes from a man aged 65-85 years with active or convalescent COVID-19. The sequenced sample was peripheral blood. Read as DNA, the sequence is TGTGCCAGCTCACCGTATGACAGGGGTAACACCGGGGAGCTGTTTTTT. The translation is CASSPYDRGNTGELFF. The CDR3 plus the reference TRBV18 and TRBJ2-2 genes for the other parts give the full variable domain: NAGVMQNPRHLVRRRGQEARLRCSPMKGHSHVYWYRQLPEEGLKFMVYLQKENIIDESGMPKERFSAEFPKEGPSILRIQQVVRGDSAAYFCASSPYDRGNTGELFFGEGSRLTVL.